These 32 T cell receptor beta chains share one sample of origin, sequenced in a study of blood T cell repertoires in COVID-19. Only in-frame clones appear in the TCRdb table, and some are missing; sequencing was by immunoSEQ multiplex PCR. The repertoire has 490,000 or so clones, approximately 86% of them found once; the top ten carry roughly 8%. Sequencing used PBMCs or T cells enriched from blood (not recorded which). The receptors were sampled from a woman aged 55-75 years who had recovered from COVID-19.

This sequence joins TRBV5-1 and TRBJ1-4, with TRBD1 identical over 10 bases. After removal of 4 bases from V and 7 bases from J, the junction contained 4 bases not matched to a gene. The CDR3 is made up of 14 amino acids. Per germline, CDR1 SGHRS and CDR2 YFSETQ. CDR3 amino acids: CASSETGGLEKLFF. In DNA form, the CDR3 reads TGCGCCAGCAGCGAGACAGGGGGCCTTGAAAAACTGTTTTTT. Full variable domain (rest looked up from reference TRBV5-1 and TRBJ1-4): KAGVTQTPRYLIKTRGQQVTLSCSPISGHRSVSWYQQTPGQGLQFLFEYFSETQRNKGNFPGRFSGRQFSNSRSEMNVSTLELGDSALYLCASSETGGLEKLFFGSGTQLSVL.

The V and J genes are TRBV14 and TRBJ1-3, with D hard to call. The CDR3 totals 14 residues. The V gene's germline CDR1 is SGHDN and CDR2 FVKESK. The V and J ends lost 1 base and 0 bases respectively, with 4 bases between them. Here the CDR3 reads CASSQGSSGNTIYF. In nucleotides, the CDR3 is TGTGCCAGCAGCCAAGGGAGCTCTGGAAACACCATATATTTT.

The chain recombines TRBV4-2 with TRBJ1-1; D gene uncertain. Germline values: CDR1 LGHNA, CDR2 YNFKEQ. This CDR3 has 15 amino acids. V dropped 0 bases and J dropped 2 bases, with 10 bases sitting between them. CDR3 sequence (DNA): TGTGCCAGCAGCCAAGAGGAGGGAGGAAACACTGAAGCTTTCTTT. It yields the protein CASSQEEGGNTEAFF.

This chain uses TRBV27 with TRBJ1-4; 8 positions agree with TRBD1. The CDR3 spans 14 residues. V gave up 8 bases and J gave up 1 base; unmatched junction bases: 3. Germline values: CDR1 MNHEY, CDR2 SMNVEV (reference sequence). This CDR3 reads CASRQGRTNEKLFF. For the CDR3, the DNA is TGTGCCAGCCGACAGGGGAGAACTAATGAAAAACTGTTTTTT.

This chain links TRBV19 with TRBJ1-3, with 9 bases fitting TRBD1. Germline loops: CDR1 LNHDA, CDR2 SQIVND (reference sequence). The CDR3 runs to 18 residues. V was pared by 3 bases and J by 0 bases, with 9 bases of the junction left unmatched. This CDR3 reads CASSMGQGAIYSGNTIYF. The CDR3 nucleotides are TGTGCCAGTAGTATGGGACAGGGTGCGATATACTCTGGAAACACCATATATTTT.

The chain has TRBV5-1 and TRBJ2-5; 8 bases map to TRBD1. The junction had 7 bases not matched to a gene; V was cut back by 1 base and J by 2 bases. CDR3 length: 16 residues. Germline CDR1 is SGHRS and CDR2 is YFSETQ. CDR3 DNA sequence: TGCGCCAGCAGCTTGAGGCAGGGGGCCCTTCAAGAGACCCAGTACTTC. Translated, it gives CASSLRQGALQETQYF.

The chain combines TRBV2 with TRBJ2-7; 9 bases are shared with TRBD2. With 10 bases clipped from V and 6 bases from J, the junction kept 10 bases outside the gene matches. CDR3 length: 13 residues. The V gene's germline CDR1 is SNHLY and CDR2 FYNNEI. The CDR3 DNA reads TGTGCCACTATGACTAGCGGCCGTTCCGAGCAGTACTTC. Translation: CATMTSGRSEQYF. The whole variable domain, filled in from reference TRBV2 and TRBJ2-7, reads EPEVTQTPSHQVTQMGQEVILRCVPISNHLYFYWYRQILGQKVEFLVSFYNNEISEKSEIFDDQFSVERPDGSNFTLKIRSTKLEDSAMYFCATMTSGRSEQYFGPGTRLTVT.

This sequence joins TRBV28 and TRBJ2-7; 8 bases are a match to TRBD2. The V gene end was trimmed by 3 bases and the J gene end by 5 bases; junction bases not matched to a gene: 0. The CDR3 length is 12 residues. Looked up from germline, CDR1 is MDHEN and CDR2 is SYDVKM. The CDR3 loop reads CASSFGGDEQYV. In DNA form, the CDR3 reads TGTGCCAGCAGTTTCGGGGGGGACGAGCAGTACGTC.

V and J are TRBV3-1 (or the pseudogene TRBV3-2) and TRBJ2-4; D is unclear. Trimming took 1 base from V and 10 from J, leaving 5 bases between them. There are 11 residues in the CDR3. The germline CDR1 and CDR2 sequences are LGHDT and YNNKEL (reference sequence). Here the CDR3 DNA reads TGTGCCAGCAGCCAAGGACTTATTCAGTACTTC. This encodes CASSQGLIQYF.

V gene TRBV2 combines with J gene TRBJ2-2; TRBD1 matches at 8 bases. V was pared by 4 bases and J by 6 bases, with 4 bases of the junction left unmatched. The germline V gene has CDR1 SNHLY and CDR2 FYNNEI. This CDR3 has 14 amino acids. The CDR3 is CASSGDRWAGELFF. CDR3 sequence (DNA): TGTGCCAGCAGTGGGGACAGGTGGGCCGGGGAGCTGTTTTTT.

Here the CDR3 DNA reads TGTGCCAGCAGTCTCAGACAGGGGCAAGCTTTCTTT. It codes for CASSLRQGQAFF. The chain is built from TRBV3-1 (or the pseudogene TRBV3-2) and TRBJ1-1; 8 bases agree with TRBD1. The germline V gene encodes CDR1 LGHDT and CDR2 YNNKEL (reference sequence). This CDR3 comprises 12 residues. V lost 6 bases and J lost 9; bases outside the gene matches: 6.

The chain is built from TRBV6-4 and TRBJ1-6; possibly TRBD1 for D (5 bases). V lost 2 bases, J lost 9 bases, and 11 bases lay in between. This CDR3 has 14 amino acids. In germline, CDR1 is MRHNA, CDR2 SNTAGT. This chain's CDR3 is CASSDGQGGSPLHF. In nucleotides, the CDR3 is TGTGCCAGCAGTGACGGCCAGGGAGGTTCACCCCTCCACTTT.

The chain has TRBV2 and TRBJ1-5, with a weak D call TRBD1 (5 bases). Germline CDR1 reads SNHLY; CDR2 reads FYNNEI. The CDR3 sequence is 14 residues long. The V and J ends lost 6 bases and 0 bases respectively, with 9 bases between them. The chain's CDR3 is CASRGAYSNQPQHF. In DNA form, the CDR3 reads TGTGCCAGCAGAGGGGCTTATAGCAATCAGCCCCAGCATTTT.

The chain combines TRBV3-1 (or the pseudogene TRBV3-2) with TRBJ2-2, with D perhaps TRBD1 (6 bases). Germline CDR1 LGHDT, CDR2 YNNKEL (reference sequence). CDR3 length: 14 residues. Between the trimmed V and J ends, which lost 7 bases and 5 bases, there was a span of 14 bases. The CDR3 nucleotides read TGTGCCAGCACATCACAGGGCGGAACCGGGGAGCTGTTTTTT. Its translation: CASTSQGGTGELFF.

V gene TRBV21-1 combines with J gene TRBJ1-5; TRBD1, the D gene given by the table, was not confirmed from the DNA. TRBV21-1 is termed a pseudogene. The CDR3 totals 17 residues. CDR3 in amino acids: CASSKSPGTGIGQPQHF. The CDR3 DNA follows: TGTGCCAGCAGCAAAAGTCCCGGGACAGGGATCGGCCAGCCCCAGCATTTT.

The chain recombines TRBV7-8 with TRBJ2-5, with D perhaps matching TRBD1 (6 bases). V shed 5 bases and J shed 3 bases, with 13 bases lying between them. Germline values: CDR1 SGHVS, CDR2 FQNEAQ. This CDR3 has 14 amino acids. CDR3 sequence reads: CASSARDTKETQYF. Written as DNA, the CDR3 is TGTGCCAGCAGCGCCCGGGACACCAAAGAGACCCAGTACTTC.

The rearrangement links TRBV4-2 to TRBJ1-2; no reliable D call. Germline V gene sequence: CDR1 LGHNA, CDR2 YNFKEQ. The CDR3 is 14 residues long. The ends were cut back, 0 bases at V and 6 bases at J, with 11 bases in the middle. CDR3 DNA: TGTGCCAGCAGCCAAGAAAGCCGAGGGAATGGCTACACCTTC. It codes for CASSQESRGNGYTF.

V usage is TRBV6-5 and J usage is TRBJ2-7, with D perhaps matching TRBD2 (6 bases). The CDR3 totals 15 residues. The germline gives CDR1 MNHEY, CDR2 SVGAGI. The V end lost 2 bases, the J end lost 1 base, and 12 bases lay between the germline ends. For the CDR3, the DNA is TGTGCCAGCAGTTACGCCGGGACTTCATCCTACGAGCAGTACTTC. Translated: CASSYAGTSSYEQYF.

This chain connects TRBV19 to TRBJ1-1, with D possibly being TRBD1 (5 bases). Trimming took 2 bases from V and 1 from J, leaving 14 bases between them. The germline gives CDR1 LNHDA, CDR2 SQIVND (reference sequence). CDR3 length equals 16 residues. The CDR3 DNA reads TGTGCCAGTAGTATAACTCCGGGCAGGGCGAACACTGAAGCTTTCTTT. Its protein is CASSITPGRANTEAFF.

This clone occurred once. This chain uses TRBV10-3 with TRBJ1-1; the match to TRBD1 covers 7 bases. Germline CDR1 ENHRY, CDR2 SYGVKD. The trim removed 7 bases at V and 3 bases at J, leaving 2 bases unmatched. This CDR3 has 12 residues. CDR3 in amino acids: CAITQGDTEAFF. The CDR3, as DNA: TGTGCCATCACGCAGGGGGACACTGAAGCTTTCTTT.

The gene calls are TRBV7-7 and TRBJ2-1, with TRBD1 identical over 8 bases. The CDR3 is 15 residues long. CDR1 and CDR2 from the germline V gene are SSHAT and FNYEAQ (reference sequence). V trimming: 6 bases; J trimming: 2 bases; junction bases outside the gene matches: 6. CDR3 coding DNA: TGTGCCAGCAGTCCCGACAGGGGTACCTACAATGAGCAGTTCTTC. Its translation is CASSPDRGTYNEQFF.

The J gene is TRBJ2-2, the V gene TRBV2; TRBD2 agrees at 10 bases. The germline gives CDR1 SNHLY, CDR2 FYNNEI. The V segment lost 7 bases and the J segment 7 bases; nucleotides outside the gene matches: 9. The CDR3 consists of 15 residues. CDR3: CASINQAGGLGELFF. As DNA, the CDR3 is TGTGCCAGCATAAACCAAGCGGGGGGGCTCGGGGAGCTGTTTTTT.

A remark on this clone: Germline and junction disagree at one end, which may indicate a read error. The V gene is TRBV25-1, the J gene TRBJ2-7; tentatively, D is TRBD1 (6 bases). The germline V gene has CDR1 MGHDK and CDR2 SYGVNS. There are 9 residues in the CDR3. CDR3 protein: CANPRDTVF. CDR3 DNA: TGTGCCAACCCCCGGGACACAGTCTTC.

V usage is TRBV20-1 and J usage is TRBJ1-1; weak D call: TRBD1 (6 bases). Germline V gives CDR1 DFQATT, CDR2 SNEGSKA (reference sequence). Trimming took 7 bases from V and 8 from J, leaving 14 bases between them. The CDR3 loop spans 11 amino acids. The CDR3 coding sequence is TGCAGTGTTGCCAATAGGGGGGAAGCTTTCTTT. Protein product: CSVANRGEAFF.

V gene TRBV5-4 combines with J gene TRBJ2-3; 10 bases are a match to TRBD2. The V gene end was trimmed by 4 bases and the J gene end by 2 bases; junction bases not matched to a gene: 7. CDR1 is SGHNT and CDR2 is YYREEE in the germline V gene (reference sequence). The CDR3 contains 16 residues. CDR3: CASSNLAGAITDTQYF. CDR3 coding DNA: TGTGCCAGCAGCAACCTAGCGGGGGCCATCACAGATACGCAGTATTTT.

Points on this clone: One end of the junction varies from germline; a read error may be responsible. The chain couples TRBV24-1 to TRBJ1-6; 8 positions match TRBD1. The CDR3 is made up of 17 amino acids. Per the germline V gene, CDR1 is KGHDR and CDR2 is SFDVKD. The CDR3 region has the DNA TGTGTCACCGACCGCGACAGGGGAAGCTCCTATAATTCACCCCTCCACTTT. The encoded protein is CVTDRDRGSSYNSPLHF.

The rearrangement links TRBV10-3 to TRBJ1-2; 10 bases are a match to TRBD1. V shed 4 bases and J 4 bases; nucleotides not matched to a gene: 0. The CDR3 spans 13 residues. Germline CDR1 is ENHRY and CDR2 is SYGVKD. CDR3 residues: CAISGQGAYGYTF. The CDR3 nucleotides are TGTGCCATCAGTGGACAGGGGGCCTATGGCTACACCTTC.

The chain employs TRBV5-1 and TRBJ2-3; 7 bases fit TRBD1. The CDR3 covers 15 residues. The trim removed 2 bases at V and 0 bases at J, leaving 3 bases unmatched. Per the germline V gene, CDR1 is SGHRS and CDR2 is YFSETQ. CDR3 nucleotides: TGCGCCAGCAGCTTCGGGACAGTGAGCACAGATACGCAGTATTTT. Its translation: CASSFGTVSTDTQYF.

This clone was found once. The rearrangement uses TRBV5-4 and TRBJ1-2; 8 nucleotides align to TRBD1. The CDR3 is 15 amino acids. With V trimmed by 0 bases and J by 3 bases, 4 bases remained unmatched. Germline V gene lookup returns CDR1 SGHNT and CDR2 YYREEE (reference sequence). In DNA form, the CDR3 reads TGTGCCAGCAGCTTGGCCAGACAGGGGTACTATGGCTACACCTTC. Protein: CASSLARQGYYGYTF.

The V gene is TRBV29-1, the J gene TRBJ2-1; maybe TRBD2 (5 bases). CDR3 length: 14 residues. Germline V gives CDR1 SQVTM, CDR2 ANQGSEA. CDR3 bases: TGCATTGCCGCTCGGGGAAGTTCCTACAATGAGCAGTTCTTC. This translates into CIAARGSSYNEQFF.

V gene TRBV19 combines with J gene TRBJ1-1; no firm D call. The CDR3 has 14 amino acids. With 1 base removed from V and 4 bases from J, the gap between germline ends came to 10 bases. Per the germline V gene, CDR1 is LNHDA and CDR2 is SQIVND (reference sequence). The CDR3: CASSIGARSTEAFF. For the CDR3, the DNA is TGTGCCAGTAGTATAGGCGCGAGGAGCACTGAAGCTTTCTTT.

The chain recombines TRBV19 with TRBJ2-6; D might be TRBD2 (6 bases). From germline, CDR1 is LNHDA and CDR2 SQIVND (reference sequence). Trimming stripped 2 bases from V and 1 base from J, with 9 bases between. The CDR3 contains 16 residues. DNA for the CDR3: TGTGCCAGTAGTATAAAAAGCGGGTCTGGGGCCAACGTCCTGACTTTC. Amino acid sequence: CASSIKSGSGANVLTF.